This T cell receptor (beta chain) was obtained from a study of blood T cells in healthy people across ages. The CDR3 covers 11 residues. CDR1 and CDR2 (germline): MNHEY, SMNVEV (reference sequence). Trimming stripped 8 bases from V and 8 bases from J, with 12 bases between. A second PCR, run for roughly 7 to 12 cycles, used a sample-barcoded 5' primer plus a J-beta primer mix. TCRdb analysed the 5' RACE reads with MiXCR anew, one entry per CDR3 protein. Seen here are around 1,600,000 distinct CDR3 sequences, 35% to 45% observed once, and the top ten hold roughly 3.7%. This clonotype has only a few counts.

The rearrangement uses TRBV27 and TRBJ1-2; D gene ambiguous. The specimen was blood. The sequence was obtained from a woman aged 18-29 years in good health. The CDR3 loop is CASGGLNGYTF. Written as DNA, the CDR3 is TGTGCCAGCGGTGGACTTAACGGCTACACCTTC.